Sequencing of this T cell receptor beta chain was carried out in a study of blood T cells in healthy people across ages. The V gene's germline CDR1 is DFQATT and CDR2 SNEGSKA (reference sequence). V gave up 3 bases and J gave up 2 bases; unmatched junction bases: 8. The CDR3 runs to 16 residues. Sample-barcoded 5' priming and a J-beta primer mix drove a second PCR of roughly 6 to 12 cycles. No fewer than 3 million CDR3-containing paired-end reads came from each sample. Each CDR3 protein is one row after TCRdb ran MiXCR on the 5' RACE reads. The sample lists 1.5 million to 1.9 million distinct CDR3 sequences; approximately 43% were seen once.

The sample taken for sequencing was blood. This chain uses TRBV20-1 with TRBJ2-3; 10 bases map to TRBD2. The TCR was taken from a woman between 18 and 29 years old in good health. In DNA, the CDR3 is TGCAGTGCTAGGACACCGGGACTAGCGTACACAGATACGCAGTATTTT. This sequence encodes CSARTPGLAYTDTQYF.